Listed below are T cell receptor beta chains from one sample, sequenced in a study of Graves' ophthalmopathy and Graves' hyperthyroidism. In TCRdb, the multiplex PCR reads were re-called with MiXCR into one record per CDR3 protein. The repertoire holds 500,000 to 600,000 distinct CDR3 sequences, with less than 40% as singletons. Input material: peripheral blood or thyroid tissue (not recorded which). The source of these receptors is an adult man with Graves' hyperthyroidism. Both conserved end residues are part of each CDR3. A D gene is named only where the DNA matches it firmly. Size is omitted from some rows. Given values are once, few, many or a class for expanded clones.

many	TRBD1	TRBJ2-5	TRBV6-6	TGTGCCACCAAGCCCGGACAGGGAGAGACCCAGTACTTC	CATKPGQGETQYF
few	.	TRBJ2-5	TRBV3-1	TGTGCCAGCAGCGGTTTTAGCGGCATCCAAGAGACCCAGTACTTC	CASSGFSGIQETQYF
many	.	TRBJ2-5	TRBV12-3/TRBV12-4	TGTGCCAGCAGTTTAGGGACAAACAAGGAGACCCAGTACTTC	CASSLGTNKETQYF
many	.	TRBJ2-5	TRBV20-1	TGCAGTGCTAGATGGGGTATGGAGACCCAGTACTTC	CSARWGMETQYF
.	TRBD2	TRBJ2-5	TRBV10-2	TGCGCCAGCACCCTAGCGGGGACTGGGGGGCCACGGGCCCAGTACTTC	CASTLAGTGGPRAQYF
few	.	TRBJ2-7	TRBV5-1	TGCGCCAGCAGCGAGGACCGGGTCGGCTACGAGCAGTACTTC	CASSEDRVGYEQYF
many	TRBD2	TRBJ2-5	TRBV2	TGTGCCAGCAGTGCGACTAGCGGGGTACCAGAGACCCAGTACTTC	CASSATSGVPETQYF
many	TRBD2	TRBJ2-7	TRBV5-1	TGCGCCAGCAGCTCGGGACTAGCGGGAGACTCCCACGAGCAGTACTTC	CASSSGLAGDSHEQYF
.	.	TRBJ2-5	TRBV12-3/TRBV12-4	TGTGCCAGCAGTCCGTACAGGGAACCCCAGTACTTC	CASSPYREPQYF
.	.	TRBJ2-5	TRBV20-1	TGCAGTGCCTCAGAGAGGGTCACAGATACGCAGTACTTC	CSASERVTDTQYF
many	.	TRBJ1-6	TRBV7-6	TGTGCCAGCAGCTTAGGGGACAAGAATAATTCACCCCTCCACTTT	CASSLGDKNNSPLHF
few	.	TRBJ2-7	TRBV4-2	TGTGCCAGCAGCCAAGATCAGGCCAGGGAAGGCTCCGAGCAGTACTTC	CASSQDQAREGSEQYF
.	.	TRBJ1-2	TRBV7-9	TGTGCCAGCAACACAGGGTCTCTCTATGGCTACACCTTC	CASNTGSLYGYTF
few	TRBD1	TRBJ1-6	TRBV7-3	TGTGCCAGCTCACCCGGACAGGTCAATTTTTCACCCCTCCACTTT	CASSPGQVNFSPLHF
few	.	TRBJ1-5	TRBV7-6	TGTGCCAGCAGTCCATCGAACAGGGCCCTCAATCAGCCCCAGCATTTT	CASSPSNRALNQPQHF
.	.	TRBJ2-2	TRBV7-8	TGTGCCAGCAGGGTAGGACACTACGCGAACACCGGGGAGCTGTTTTTT	CASRVGHYANTGELFF
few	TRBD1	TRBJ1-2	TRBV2	TGTGCCAGCAGTTCGATGGGGACAGGGGGTAACTATGGCTACACCTTC	CASSSMGTGGNYGYTF
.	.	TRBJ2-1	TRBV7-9	TGTGCCAGCAGTAGACAGAGCTCCTACAATGAGCAGTTCTTC	CASSRQSSYNEQFF
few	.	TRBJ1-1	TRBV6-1	TGTGCCAGTAGTGGGGGCGGGTGGACTGAAGCTTTCTTT	CASSGGGWTEAFF
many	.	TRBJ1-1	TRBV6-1	TGTGCCAGCAGTGTAAGGGGGGCAACAACGCAAGAAGCTTTCTTT	CASSVRGATTQEAFF
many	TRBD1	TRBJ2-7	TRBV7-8	TGTGCCAGCAGTACCGGGACAGGGGCCGCCTCGAGCTCCTACGAGCAGTACTTC	CASSTGTGAASSSYEQYF
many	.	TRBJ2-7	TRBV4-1	TGCGCCAGCAGCCAAGAATCAAACTTAGCCTACGAGCAGTACTTC	CASSQESNLAYEQYF
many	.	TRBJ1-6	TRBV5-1	TGCGCCAGCAGCTCGACAGGAAACAAACCCCTCCACTTT	CASSSTGNKPLHF
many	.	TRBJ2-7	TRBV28	TGTGCCAGCAGCTCCTACTACGAGCAGTACTTC	CASSSYYEQYF
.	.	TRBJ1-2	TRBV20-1	TGCAGTGCTACCCTGTTGGGGGACTATGGCTACATCTTC	CSATLLGDYGYIF
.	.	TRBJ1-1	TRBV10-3	TGTGCCATCAGTGAGATGGGGTACACTGAAGCTTTCTTT	CAISEMGYTEAFF
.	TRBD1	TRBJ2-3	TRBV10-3	TGTGCCATCAGTGAGAGGGGGCAAAGCACAGATACGCAGTATTTT	CAISERGQSTDTQYF
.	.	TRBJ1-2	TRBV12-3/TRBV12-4	TGTGCCAGCAGTTTGGGGGGTTACGAGAACTATGGCTACACCTTC	CASSLGGYENYGYTF
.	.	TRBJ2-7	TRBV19	TGTGCCAGTAGTGGGACTGGGGCCCTCTACGAGCAGTACTTC	CASSGTGALYEQYF
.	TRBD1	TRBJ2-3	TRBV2	TGTGCCAGCAGACTGGGACAGAGCACAGATACGCAGTATTTT	CASRLGQSTDTQYF
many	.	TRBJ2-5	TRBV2	TGTGCCAGCAGATTCGACAGGAACCAAGAGACCCAGTACTTC	CASRFDRNQETQYF
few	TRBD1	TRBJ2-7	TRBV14	TGTGCCAGCTCACGTGGACAGGGGAAAAACGAGCAGTACTTC	CASSRGQGKNEQYF
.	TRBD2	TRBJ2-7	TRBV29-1	TGCAGCGGGGCGGTAGCGGGAGTGGGCGAGCAGTACTTC	CSGAVAGVGEQYF
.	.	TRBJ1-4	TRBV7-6	TGTGCCAGCAGCTTAGCGCCTGGAGGGGTGGCTAATGAAAAACTGTTTTTT	CASSLAPGGVANEKLFF
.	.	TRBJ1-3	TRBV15	TGTGCCACCAGCAAAGATTTCACGGTCTCTGGAGACACCATATATTTT	CATSKDFTVSGDTIYF
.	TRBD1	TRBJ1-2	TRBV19	TGTGCCAGTAGTTTACCCCGGGACAGGGCTAACTATGGCTACACCTTC	CASSLPRDRANYGYTF
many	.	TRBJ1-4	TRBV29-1	TGCAGCGTGAGGACAGCTGCAACTAATGAAAAACTGTTTTTT	CSVRTAATNEKLFF
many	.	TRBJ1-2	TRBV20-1	TGCAGTGCTAGAGATCTAGATGGGAGTTATGGCTACACCTTC	CSARDLDGSYGYTF
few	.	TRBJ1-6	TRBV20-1	TGCAGTGCTAGAGATGGGTCAGGGGCCGGAGTAAATTCACCCCTCCACTTT	CSARDGSGAGVNSPLHF
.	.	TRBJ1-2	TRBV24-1	TGTGCCACCAGCTCACCGGGCGTAGTCTATGGCTACACCTTC	CATSSPGVVYGYTF
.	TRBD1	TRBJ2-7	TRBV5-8	TGTGCCAGCAGCCTCCTCGGTTGGGACAGGGGTTTTGGTGAGCAGTACTTC	CASSLLGWDRGFGEQYF
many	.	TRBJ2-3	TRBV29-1	TGCAGCGTTGTGATCAGCTCCACAGATACGCAGTATTTT	CSVVISSTDTQYF
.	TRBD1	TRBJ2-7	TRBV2	TGTGCCAGCAGGACAGGGGAGAGTGGCGAGCAGTACTTC	CASRTGESGEQYF